The 30 T cell receptor beta chains listed next were all sequenced from one sample in a study of T cell responses to AZD1222 COVID-19 vaccine. The data were produced by immunoSEQ multiplex PCR, yet TCRdb's version contains in-frame clones alone and is incomplete. This sample has 150,000 to 200,000 clones, with 90% to 95% found just once. This specimen consisted of peripheral blood, obtained 28 days after the second AZD1222 dose. The receptors were gathered from an adult who received the AZD1222 COVID-19 vaccine.

The chain combines TRBV7-6 with TRBJ1-5; D remains unclear. The CDR3 sequence is 14 residues long. In germline, CDR1 is SGHVS, CDR2 FNYEAQ. Trimming stripped 4 bases from V and 0 bases from J, with 7 bases between. The CDR3 region is CASSSQSSNQPQHF. The CDR3 coding sequence is TGTGCCAGCAGCTCTCAGTCTAGCAATCAGCCCCAGCATTTT.

The chain employs TRBV10-3 and TRBJ2-7, with TRBD1 identical over 9 bases. This CDR3 has 14 amino acids. Trimming cost V 10 bases and J 5 bases; bases outside gene matches: 12. CDR1 and CDR2 (germline): ENHRY, SYGVKD. Here the CDR3 reads CATHSTGGVHEQYF. The CDR3 nucleotides are TGTGCCACCCATTCGACAGGGGGAGTCCACGAGCAGTACTTC.

This sequence joins TRBV27 and TRBJ2-7; D is uncertain. The CDR3 covers 13 residues. The germline gives CDR1 MNHEY, CDR2 SMNVEV (reference sequence). Trimming shortened V by 5 bases and J by 3 bases, and 11 bases separated the two germline ends. CDR3 in DNA: TGTGCCAGCAGTCGGGCTACCCTCTACGAGCAGTACTTC. Amino acid sequence: CASSRATLYEQYF.

The gene calls are TRBV12-5 and TRBJ2-1; D is unclear. The CDR3 covers 15 residues. Between the trimmed V and J ends, which lost 2 bases and 5 bases, there was a span of 13 bases. The germline V gene encodes CDR1 LGHNT and CDR2 FRNRAP. The CDR3 bases are TGTGCTAGTGGTTTGAACCCTCGTCGCAACAATGAGCAGTTCTTC. It is translated as CASGLNPRRNNEQFF.

The chain employs TRBV7-9 and TRBJ1-5, with 10 bases identical to TRBD1. The germline V gene encodes CDR1 SEHNR and CDR2 FQNEAQ (reference sequence). Germline trimming cut 2 bases from V and 5 bases from J; bases unmatched to any gene: 6. The CDR3 has 16 amino acids. The CDR3 DNA reads as TGTGCCAGCAGCTTAACCGGGACAGGGGAATATCAGCCCCAGCATTTT. This encodes CASSLTGTGEYQPQHF.

The chain employs TRBV12-5 and TRBJ1-2; the D gene is possibly TRBD1 (5 bases). V lost 6 bases to trimming and J lost 2 bases, with 7 bases between them. This CDR3 has 12 amino acids. Germline CDR1 is LGHNT and CDR2 is FRNRAP. CDR3 nucleotide sequence: TGTGCTAGTGGAGGGGAGAACTATGGCTACACCTTC. Its translation: CASGGENYGYTF.

In this sample, this clone turned up once. This rearrangement joins TRBV3-1 (or the pseudogene TRBV3-2) to TRBJ1-1, with TRBD1 as a possible D gene (5 bases). The V end lost 2 bases, the J end lost 0 bases, and 22 bases lay between the germline ends. Germline CDR1 and CDR2: LGHDT and YNNKEL (reference sequence). CDR3 size: 19 residues. CDR3 coding DNA: TGTGCCAGCAGCCAACCCCTTCGGGGGGGTTCCCGAATGAACACTGAAGCTTTCTTT. Translating it yields CASSQPLRGGSRMNTEAFF.

This clone was seen just once. The chain uses TRBV7-9 and TRBJ1-3; 8 nucleotides align to TRBD1. After removal of 7 bases from V and 4 bases from J, the junction contained 6 bases not matched to a gene. The CDR3 loop spans 14 amino acids. From germline, CDR1 is SEHNR and CDR2 FQNEAQ (reference sequence). In DNA, the CDR3 is TGTGCCAGCACTAGGACAGGGCCCGGAAACACCATATATTTT. It is translated as CASTRTGPGNTIYF.

The chain links TRBV7-2 to TRBJ2-7, with TRBD1 matching over 8 bases. The CDR3 loop spans 14 amino acids. CDR1 SGHTA and CDR2 FQGNSA come from the germline V gene. With V trimmed by 5 bases and J by 3 bases, 6 bases remained unmatched. The CDR3 bases are TGTGCCAGCAGCCCCTCAGGACAGGGCTACGAGCAGTACTTC. It is translated as CASSPSGQGYEQYF.

The chain uses TRBV5-6 and TRBJ1-1; possibly TRBD1 for D (6 bases). CDR3 size: 15 residues. CDR1 SGHDT and CDR2 YYEEEE come from the germline V gene. V lost 2 bases to trimming and J lost 4 bases, with 15 bases between them. CDR3 in amino acids: CASSFQGGASTEAFF. CDR3 bases: TGTGCCAGCAGCTTCCAAGGGGGGGCGAGCACTGAAGCTTTCTTT. The complete variable domain, with remaining parts taken from reference TRBV5-6 and TRBJ1-1, reads DAGVTQSPTHLIKTRGQQVTLRCSPKSGHDTVSWYQQALGQGPQFIFQYYEEEERQRGNFPDRFSGHQFPNYSSELNVNALLLGDSALYLCASSFQGGASTEAFFGQGTRLTVV.

The chain couples TRBV19 to TRBJ2-1; 8 nucleotides line up with TRBD2. CDR1 is LNHDA and CDR2 is SQIVND in the germline V gene (reference sequence). The J segment lost 7 bases and the V segment lost 7 bases, leaving 9 bases of the junction unmatched. This CDR3 comprises 14 residues. CDR3 sequence: CASNAAGRANEQFF. In DNA, the CDR3 is TGTGCCAGTAACGCAGCCGGGAGGGCTAATGAGCAGTTCTTC.

The CDR3 DNA reads as TGCGCCAGCTCCGGCTCGGGACAAATAGCTGGAAACACCATATATTTT. It encodes CASSGSGQIAGNTIYF. The genes are TRBV5-1 and TRBJ1-3; TRBD1 is a possible D gene (6 bases). CDR1 is SGHRS and CDR2 is YFSETQ in the germline V gene. The CDR3 contains 16 residues. V was shortened by 7 bases and J by 2 bases, with 19 bases between the two germline ends.

This chain links TRBV19 with TRBJ1-2; D gene uncertain. This CDR3 spans 15 amino acids. CDR1 is LNHDA, CDR2 SQIVND, per germline (reference sequence). The ends were cut back, 6 bases at V and 8 bases at J, with 22 bases in the middle. As DNA, the CDR3 is TGTGCCAGTAGCCCATACCCGACGATTTTTGGGGGCTACACCTTC. It specifies CASSPYPTIFGGYTF. The full variable domain, with the rest looked up from reference TRBV19 and TRBJ1-2, is DGGITQSPKYLFRKEGQNVTLSCEQNLNHDAMYWYRQDPGQGLRLIYYSQIVNDFQKGDIAEGYSVSREKKESFPLTVTSAQKNPTAFYLCASSPYPTIFGGYTFGSGTRLTVV.

V gene TRBV2 combines with J gene TRBJ1-5; D remains unclear. Trimming took off 4 bases at V and 0 bases at J, with 7 bases between the two ends. The germline V gene has CDR1 SNHLY and CDR2 FYNNEI. CDR3 length: 14 residues. CDR3 region: CASSGASSNQPQHF. Here the CDR3 DNA reads TGTGCCAGCAGTGGGGCTAGTAGCAATCAGCCCCAGCATTTT.

This clone was found a few times. An end of the junction does not agree with germline; a read error may underlie this. The rearrangement joins TRBV3-1 (or the pseudogene TRBV3-2) to TRBJ1-2; D ambiguous. The CDR3 runs to 12 residues. In germline, CDR1 is LGHDT, CDR2 YNNKEL (reference sequence). The CDR3 DNA reads as TGTGCCAGCAGTCAAGAGAGGTGGGGCTACACCTTC. Encoded protein: CASSQERWGYTF.

This rearrangement joins TRBV28 to TRBJ2-1; 8 nucleotides line up with TRBD1. Germline CDR1 and CDR2: MDHEN and SYDVKM. The CDR3 spans 16 residues. V shed 7 bases and J 1 base; nucleotides not matched to a gene: 9. CDR3 DNA: TGTGCCAGCACCAGGGGGCAGGGGGCATCCTACAATGAGCAGTTCTTC. This gives the protein CASTRGQGASYNEQFF.

The chain recombines TRBV30 with TRBJ1-2; tentative D call: TRBD1 (6 bases). V lost 5 bases to trimming and J lost 7 bases, with 17 bases between them. Germline lookup yields CDR1 GTSNPN and CDR2 SVGIG (reference sequence). CDR3 length: 13 amino acids. The CDR3 region is CAWALRGAGGYTF. DNA of the CDR3: TGTGCCTGGGCCCTGAGGGGGGCAGGTGGCTACACCTTC.

V and J are TRBV25-1 and TRBJ1-1; no firm D call. The CDR3 totals 12 residues. CDR1 is MGHDK and CDR2 is SYGVNS in the germline V gene. V lost 10 bases and J lost 3, with 12 bases in between. CDR3 nucleotides: TGTGCCACCTCCAGCGTACACACTGAAGCTTTCTTT. It is translated as CATSSVHTEAFF.

This sequence joins TRBV28 and TRBJ2-1; 7 bases fit TRBD2. The germline V gene has CDR1 MDHEN and CDR2 SYDVKM. The CDR3 runs to 19 residues. Germline trimming cut 5 bases from V and 1 base from J; bases unmatched to any gene: 17. CDR3 sequence reads: CASSGVGGRKGGSYNEQFF. The CDR3 DNA is TGTGCCAGCAGTGGTGTCGGCGGGAGAAAGGGCGGATCCTACAATGAGCAGTTCTTC.

The chain employs TRBV7-3 and TRBJ1-2; 10 bases match TRBD1. Germline-derived CDR1 and CDR2 are SGHTA and FQGTGA. V dropped 5 bases and J dropped 3; count of bases not matched to a gene: 3. The CDR3 is 14 residues long. The CDR3 is CASSPGTGDYGYTF. The CDR3 DNA reads TGTGCCAGCAGCCCTGGGACAGGGGACTATGGCTACACCTTC.

This clone came up once. The chain has TRBV7-9 and TRBJ2-1, with D maybe TRBD2 (6 bases). The CDR3 length is 15 residues. Trimming removed 5 bases at V and 5 bases at J, with 16 bases between. Germline loops: CDR1 SEHNR, CDR2 FQNEAQ (reference sequence). CDR3 residues: CASSATGLTDNEQFF. CDR3 in DNA: TGTGCCAGCAGCGCCACGGGACTCACGGACAATGAGCAGTTCTTC.

The rearrangement links TRBV11-2 to TRBJ1-5, with D unresolved. This CDR3 spans 12 amino acids. V was cut by 5 bases and J by 8 bases, with 10 bases left in between. Germline V lookup: CDR1 SGHAT, CDR2 FQNNGV. This CDR3 reads CASSKAGKPQHF. CDR3 bases: TGTGCCAGCAGCAAGGCCGGGAAGCCCCAGCATTTT.

This chain links TRBV28 with TRBJ2-7, with a possible D match to TRBD1 (5 bases). The CDR3 has 11 residues. V was pared by 5 bases and J by 5 bases, with 7 bases between. Germline lookup yields CDR1 MDHEN and CDR2 SYDVKM. CDR3 sequence: CASSPRDEQYF. The CDR3 DNA is TGTGCCAGCAGTCCCAGGGACGAGCAGTACTTC.

The chain is built from TRBV13 and TRBJ1-3, with 8 bases aligning to TRBD1. This CDR3 is built from 17 residues. Germline V gene sequence: CDR1 PRHDT, CDR2 FYEKMQ (reference sequence). V lost 2 bases to trimming and J lost 0 bases; unmatched junction nucleotides: 6. In nucleotides, the CDR3 is TGTGCCAGCAGCTTACCTACAGGGGGACTCTCTGGAAACACCATATATTTT. This codes for CASSLPTGGLSGNTIYF.

The chain employs TRBV2 and TRBJ2-3, with D perhaps matching TRBD2 (5 bases). The CDR3 runs to 12 residues. Per germline, CDR1 SNHLY and CDR2 FYNNEI. The germline V and J ends were trimmed by 5 bases and 6 bases, with 9 bases remaining between them. Written as DNA, the CDR3 is TGTGCCAGCAGTTCTAGCATCGATACGCAGTATTTT. It encodes CASSSSIDTQYF.

The genes are TRBV27 and TRBJ1-2; TRBD1 aligns across 7 bases. From germline, CDR1 is MNHEY and CDR2 SMNVEV (reference sequence). The CDR3 covers 13 residues. The V and J ends lost 8 bases and 8 bases, in that order; junction bases with no gene match: 11. CDR3 loop: CASLDRVLQGYTF. The CDR3 DNA reads as TGTGCCAGCCTTGACAGGGTCCTACAGGGCTACACCTTC.

This clone came up a few times. This sequence joins TRBV6-2 or TRBV6-3 and TRBJ2-3, with D unclear. The length of the CDR3 is 15 residues. Germline assignment: CDR1 MNHEY and CDR2 SVGEGT. V lost 1 base and J 1 base, leaving 9 bases between the germline ends. In DNA form, the CDR3 reads TGTGCCAGCAGTTACTGGCACACGCGCACAGATACGCAGTATTTT. Translation gives CASSYWHTRTDTQYF.

This clone was seen a single time. This chain uses TRBV28 with TRBJ1-1, with D unclear. This CDR3 has 13 amino acids. Per the germline V gene, CDR1 is MDHEN and CDR2 is SYDVKM. Trimming removed 3 bases at V and 0 bases at J, with 5 bases between. The CDR3 reads CASSFSLNTEAFF. DNA for the CDR3: TGTGCCAGCAGTTTCTCTTTGAACACTGAAGCTTTCTTT.

The V gene is TRBV7-2, the J gene TRBJ2-1; 8 bases are shared with TRBD1. V lost 4 bases to trimming and J lost 4 bases; unmatched junction nucleotides: 9. Germline CDR1 SGHTA, CDR2 FQGNSA. The CDR3 has 16 amino acids. The CDR3 is CASSSESGQAYNEQFF. The CDR3 nucleotides read TGTGCCAGCAGCTCCGAATCGGGACAGGCGTACAATGAGCAGTTCTTC.

The rearrangement links TRBV5-6 to TRBJ1-2, with 7 bases aligning to TRBD1. CDR3 length: 14 amino acids. V lost 2 bases and J lost 7; bases outside the gene matches: 8. Germline V gives CDR1 SGHDT, CDR2 YYEEEE. In DNA form, the CDR3 reads TGTGCCAGCAGCTTCCGAGACAGGGTCTCTGGCTACACCTTC. Its protein is CASSFRDRVSGYTF.